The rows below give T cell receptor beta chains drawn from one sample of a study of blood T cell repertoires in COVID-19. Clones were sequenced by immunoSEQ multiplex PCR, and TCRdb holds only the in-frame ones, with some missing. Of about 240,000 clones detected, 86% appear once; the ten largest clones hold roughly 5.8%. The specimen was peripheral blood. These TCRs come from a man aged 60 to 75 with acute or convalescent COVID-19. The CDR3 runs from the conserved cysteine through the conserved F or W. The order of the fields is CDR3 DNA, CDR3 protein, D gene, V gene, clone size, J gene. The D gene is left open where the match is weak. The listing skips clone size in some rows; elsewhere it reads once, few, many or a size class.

DNA: TGTGCCAGCAGCTTAGATTCGGGCGGGGGGGCTTTAGGAGAAAAACTGTTTTTT
CDR3: CASSLDSGGGALGEKLFF
D: .
V: TRBV7-2
size: .
J: TRBJ1-4

DNA: TGCGCCAGCAGCCCGATAGCGTCAGCGGGGGGCGGCTATGGCTACACCTTC
CDR3: CASSPIASAGGGYGYTF
D: .
V: TRBV4-3
size: .
J: TRBJ1-2

DNA: TGTGCCAGCAGCATCGGACAGGGTTCTAAGGGCTACACCTTC
CDR3: CASSIGQGSKGYTF
D: TRBD1
V: TRBV5-8
size: .
J: TRBJ1-2

DNA: TGTGCCAGCAGCCTGACTCAGAACACTGAAGCTTTCTTT
CDR3: CASSLTQNTEAFF
D: .
V: TRBV12-3/TRBV12-4
size: .
J: TRBJ1-1

DNA: TGTGCCAGCTCACAAAGAATAGCGGGAGATAATACGCAGTATTTT
CDR3: CASSQRIAGDNTQYF
D: TRBD2
V: TRBV7-9
size: .
J: TRBJ2-3

DNA: TGTGCCAGCAGCCGACGGGGTTTAGGTACAGATACGCAGTATTTT
CDR3: CASSRRGLGTDTQYF
D: .
V: TRBV11-2
size: .
J: TRBJ2-3

DNA: TGTGCCAGCAGTGAAGAGAGTTGGACTGAAGCTTTCTTT
CDR3: CASSEESWTEAFF
D: .
V: TRBV6-4
size: .
J: TRBJ1-1

DNA: TGTGCCAGCACATCCGGGACAGGGTTGTCATATGGCTACACCTTC
CDR3: CASTSGTGLSYGYTF
D: TRBD1
V: TRBV5-4
size: .
J: TRBJ1-2

DNA: TGTGCCAGCAGCCGCACCCGGGACTTAAATCAGCCCCAGCATTTT
CDR3: CASSRTRDLNQPQHF
D: .
V: TRBV2
size: .
J: TRBJ1-5

DNA: TGTGCCAGCAGCCGACGGGGCTCTGGAAACACCATATATTTT
CDR3: CASSRRGSGNTIYF
D: .
V: TRBV3-1/TRBV3-2
size: .
J: TRBJ1-3

DNA: TGTGCCACCCGAAGCGGCGCGGATAGCAATCAGCCCCAGCATTTT
CDR3: CATRSGADSNQPQHF
D: .
V: TRBV19
size: .
J: TRBJ1-5

DNA: TGTGCCAGCAGGTACGAAGGGGCCCAGCATTTT
CDR3: CASRYEGAQHF
D: .
V: TRBV6-5
size: few
J: TRBJ1-5

DNA: TGTGCCAGCAGCGCAACTAGCGGCGATTCATTCAATGAGCAGTTCTTC
CDR3: CASSATSGDSFNEQFF
D: TRBD2
V: TRBV7-9
size: once
J: TRBJ2-1

DNA: TGTGCTAGTGTCTCCCCCTGGAGGGCCACAGATACGCAGTATTTT
CDR3: CASVSPWRATDTQYF
D: .
V: TRBV12-5
size: .
J: TRBJ2-3

DNA: TGCGCCAGCAGCTTGGAGTCTAGCGGGACCACAGATACGCAGTATTTT
CDR3: CASSLESSGTTDTQYF
D: TRBD2
V: TRBV5-1
size: once
J: TRBJ2-3

DNA: TGTGCCAGCAGTCCCCTTAGCGGGAGTGGCCAGTTCTTC
CDR3: CASSPLSGSGQFF
D: TRBD2
V: TRBV27
size: many
J: TRBJ2-1

DNA: TGTGCCAGCAGCTTAGAGGTAGGGGTTGGAAATGAGCAGTTCTTC
CDR3: CASSLEVGVGNEQFF
D: .
V: TRBV11-3
size: once
J: TRBJ2-1

DNA: TGTGCCACCAGCCCGCGGCGGAGCTACGAGCAGTACTTC
CDR3: CATSPRRSYEQYF
D: .
V: TRBV15
size: .
J: TRBJ2-7

DNA: TGTGCCAGCAGCTTGAAACAGACTAACACAGATACGCAGTATTTT
CDR3: CASSLKQTNTDTQYF
D: .
V: TRBV5-4
size: .
J: TRBJ2-3

DNA: TGTGCCAGCAGCTTAGCGGGACTAGCGGGCAAAGGGGACGAGCAGTACTTC
CDR3: CASSLAGLAGKGDEQYF
D: TRBD2
V: TRBV7-9
size: .
J: TRBJ2-7

DNA: TGTGCCAGCAGTACCAACCCTTCGACAGGGGACACCGGGGAGCTGTTTTTT
CDR3: CASSTNPSTGDTGELFF
D: TRBD1
V: TRBV27
size: .
J: TRBJ2-2

DNA: TGCGCCAGCAGCTCGCTACGCGGAGGAGCGGGGAATGAGCAGTTCTTC
CDR3: CASSSLRGGAGNEQFF
D: TRBD2
V: TRBV5-1
size: .
J: TRBJ2-1

DNA: TGTGCCAGCAGGCCGGGCTCTGGAAACACCATATATTTT
CDR3: CASRPGSGNTIYF
D: .
V: TRBV6-5
size: once
J: TRBJ1-3

DNA: TGTGCCAGTGGGACATCCTACGAGCAGTACTTC
CDR3: CASGTSYEQYF
D: .
V: TRBV2
size: .
J: TRBJ2-7

DNA: TGTGCCAGTAGTTTGAGGGACACAAGCACAGATACGCAGTATTTT
CDR3: CASSLRDTSTDTQYF
D: .
V: TRBV19
size: once
J: TRBJ2-3

DNA: TGTGCCAGCAGCTATCCAGGGGGTGAAGCTTTCTTT
CDR3: CASSYPGGEAFF
D: TRBD1
V: TRBV3-1/TRBV3-2
size: few
J: TRBJ1-1

DNA: TGTGCCAGTAGTCCGGGACAGGTGAACTACGAGCAGTACTTC
CDR3: CASSPGQVNYEQYF
D: TRBD1
V: TRBV19
size: .
J: TRBJ2-7

DNA: TGTGCCAGCAGCTTACAGTTTGGAGCGGGAGGTTACGAGCAGTACTTC
CDR3: CASSLQFGAGGYEQYF
D: TRBD2
V: TRBV7-9
size: few
J: TRBJ2-7

DNA: TGTGCCAGCACCTCGACAGGGGGCACTGAAGCTTTCTTT
CDR3: CASTSTGGTEAFF
D: .
V: TRBV21-1
size: .
J: TRBJ1-1

DNA: TGTGCCAGCAGCTTAGCCGGACAGCCGGCCGCTTTCTTT
CDR3: CASSLAGQPAAFF
D: .
V: TRBV7-9
size: .
J: TRBJ1-1

DNA: TGTGCCAGCAGCAGGACTAGCGGGAGAAACTACGAGCAGTACTTC
CDR3: CASSRTSGRNYEQYF
D: TRBD2
V: TRBV4-2
size: .
J: TRBJ2-7

DNA: TGTGCCAGCAAATCGGCGGGGACCTACGAGCAGTACTTC
CDR3: CASKSAGTYEQYF
D: .
V: TRBV28
size: .
J: TRBJ2-7

DNA: TGTGCCAGCAGCCAAGATCCCCGGAAGTACAGACAAGAGACCCAGTACTTC
CDR3: CASSQDPRKYRQETQYF
D: .
V: TRBV3-1/TRBV3-2
size: once
J: TRBJ2-5

DNA: TGCGCCAGCAGCTTGAGCGCACCGGGACAGGGCTACGAGCAGTACTTC
CDR3: CASSLSAPGQGYEQYF
D: TRBD1
V: TRBV5-1
size: .
J: TRBJ2-7

DNA: TGTGCCAGCAGCTTGGGACAGGATCATGAGCAGTTCTTC
CDR3: CASSLGQDHEQFF
D: .
V: TRBV5-5
size: .
J: TRBJ2-1

DNA: TGTGCCAGCCTCCCCCTCGAGACTAAACTAGACGAGCAGTACTTC
CDR3: CASLPLETKLDEQYF
D: .
V: TRBV28
size: .
J: TRBJ2-7

DNA: TGTGCCAGTAGTGCCACAGGTGAAGCTTTCTTT
CDR3: CASSATGEAFF
D: .
V: TRBV19
size: .
J: TRBJ1-1

DNA: TGTGCCACCAGCAGAGCGCGCGGGGAGCAGTTCTTC
CDR3: CATSRARGEQFF
D: .
V: TRBV15
size: once
J: TRBJ2-1

DNA: TGTGCCAGCAGAATACTAGCGGGAGGAGGTGGGGAGCTGTTTTTT
CDR3: CASRILAGGGGELFF
D: TRBD2
V: TRBV7-9
size: .
J: TRBJ2-2

DNA: TGTGCCAGCAGTCCCGGACAGGGGGTATCTGGGGCCAACGTCCTGACTTTC
CDR3: CASSPGQGVSGANVLTF
D: TRBD1
V: TRBV2
size: .
J: TRBJ2-6

DNA: TGCGCCAGTCAGAAGGGACAGGGAGATTATGGCTACACCTTC
CDR3: CASQKGQGDYGYTF
D: TRBD1
V: TRBV5-1
size: .
J: TRBJ1-2

DNA: TGTGCCAGCAGTATAACAGGAACCTACGAGCAGTACTTC
CDR3: CASSITGTYEQYF
D: .
V: TRBV6-2/TRBV6-3
size: .
J: TRBJ2-7

DNA: TGTGCCAGCAGTTTAAGGCAACAGGCGAACACCGGGGAGCTGTTTTTT
CDR3: CASSLRQQANTGELFF
D: .
V: TRBV27
size: .
J: TRBJ2-2

DNA: TGTGCCAGTAGCCGGGACCCTAGCGTCCCCGAGCAGTACTTC
CDR3: CASSRDPSVPEQYF
D: .
V: TRBV19
size: .
J: TRBJ2-7